Included here is one T cell receptor beta chain sequence, with context. Its matching antigen is unknown. This entry belongs to a study of cytomegalovirus exposure and HLA in healthy donors. The study, taken as a whole, reports: Researchers counted roughly 150 TCR beta chains as cytomegalovirus-associated. Subsequent analysis of the roughly 120 validation repertoires found a tendency for first-cohort TCR clusters to co-occur.

Trimming took 1 base from V and 4 from J; bases not matched to a gene: 3. Germline V gene sequence: CDR1 SSHAT, CDR2 FNYEAQ (reference sequence). The CDR3 is 15 residues long. The protocol was immunoSEQ multiplex PCR, while the TCRdb copy is restricted to in-frame clones and leaves out a portion. The sample shows a few hundred thousand clones, 80% to 90% of them seen only once. The clonotype originates from a young woman in good health and CMV-seronegative. Specimen: PBMCs. The V call is TRBV7-7, the J call TRBJ2-5, with 10 positions matching TRBD2. The CDR3 reads CASSLGLAGVETQYF. The CDR3 nucleotides are TGTGCCAGCAGCTTAGGGCTAGCGGGAGTAGAGACCCAGTACTTC.